This TCR beta chain was identified during a study of blood T cell repertoires in COVID-19. Original processing methods: Estimated nucleated cell counts came from reference gene primer amplification. Profiled with immunoSEQ multiplex PCR; TCRdb holds only in-frame clones, not every one. V, J and clone size reflect that table, while D and trimming were determined from the DNA. Found here are roughly 380,000 clones, roughly 77% of them singletons; the top ten hold 0.85% to 1.2%. Germline V gene sequence: CDR1 LGHNA, CDR2 YNFKEQ. This CDR3 region has 15 residues. Trimming stripped 4 bases from V and 0 bases from J, with 9 bases between.

This TCR derives from a human donor with acute or convalescent COVID-19. The donor label of this sample is uncertain. V and J are TRBV4-2 and TRBJ1-4; D remains unclear. Source material: peripheral blood. The CDR3 sequence is CASSLEAATNEKLFF. The CDR3 DNA follows: TGTGCCAGCAGCCTGGAGGCTGCAACTAATGAAAAACTGTTTTTT.